One sample yielded the 32 T cell receptor beta chains listed below, sequenced in a study of breast tumors, draining lymph nodes, adjacent tissues. TCRdb fed the multiplex PCR reads into MiXCR, producing one record per CDR3 protein. The sample holds 47,000 or so distinct CDR3 sequences, under 30% seen once. Sequencing was done on a sample of breast tumor tissue. These receptors all come from a female donor with breast cancer. Some clones in this sample may be carry-over from other donors' samples.

As for this clonotype: A much larger clone differs from this one at a single base, so this may be a read error. This chain connects TRBV5-4 to TRBJ2-7; D might be TRBD1 or TRBD2, each matching 5 bases. The CDR3 has 14 residues. Germline V lookup: CDR1 SGHNT, CDR2 YYREEE (reference sequence). V was trimmed by 0 bases and J by 3 bases, leaving 10 bases between them. The CDR3 DNA follows: TGTGCCAGCAGCTTGGGGGACGGATACTACGAGCAGTACTTC. Translation gives CASSLGDGYYEQYF. The whole variable domain, remainder taken from reference TRBV5-4 and TRBJ2-7, is ETGVTQSPTHLIKTRGQQVTLRCSSQSGHNTVSWYQQALGQGPQFIFQYYREEENGRGNFPPRFSGLQFPNYSSELNVNALELDDSALYLCASSLGDGYYEQYFGPGTRLTVT.

This clonotype was seen many times. CDR3 nucleotides: TGTGCCAGTAGTATCGAAGGCTGGGACTATGGCTACACCTTC. Its protein is CASSIEGWDYGYTF. This sequence joins TRBV19 and TRBJ1-2; D call uncertain. Trimming took off 3 bases at V and 3 bases at J, with 11 bases between the two ends. The CDR3 runs 14 residues. Germline CDR1 LNHDA, CDR2 SQIVND (reference sequence). Based on the CDR3 plus reference TRBV19 and TRBJ1-2, the full variable domain is DGGITQSPKYLFRKEGQNVTLSCEQNLNHDAMYWYRQDPGQGLRLIYYSQIVNDFQKGDIAEGYSVSREKKESFPLTVTSAQKNPTAFYLCASSIEGWDYGYTFGSGTRLTVV.

The chain is built from TRBV7-8 and TRBJ1-4; TRBD1 agrees at 9 bases. Trimming at V came to 5 bases and at J to 8 bases, leaving 6 bases not matched to a gene. Germline V gene data show CDR1 as SGHVS and CDR2 as FQNEAQ. The CDR3 is 14 amino acids. The DNA of the CDR3 is TGTGCCAGCAGCGGCCGGGACAGGGACGAAAAACTGTTTTTT. It translates to CASSGRDRDEKLFF.

This clonotype showed up many times. The CDR3 nucleotides read TGCAGTGCTAGAGACGCCAAACTAGCGGGCGCCTACAATGAGCAGTTCTTC. Protein sequence: CSARDAKLAGAYNEQFF. The chain uses TRBV20-1 and TRBJ2-1; 9 bases are shared with TRBD2. Germline CDR1 is DFQATT and CDR2 is SNEGSKA (reference sequence). J lost 2 bases, V lost 0 bases, and 8 bases had no gene match. This CDR3 has 17 residues.

The V and J genes are TRBV29-1 and TRBJ1-1; D might be TRBD1 (6 bases). V lost 0 bases and J 10 bases, leaving 18 bases between the germline ends. The CDR3 extends over 14 amino acids. CDR1 and CDR2 (germline): SQVTM, ANQGSEA. The CDR3 reads CSVEDRTAEVGAFF. Written as DNA, the CDR3 is TGCAGCGTTGAAGATCGGACAGCGGAGGTGGGAGCTTTCTTT.

This clonotype showed up many times. The genes are TRBV19 and TRBJ1-5; 7 bases line up with TRBD1. V was pared by 6 bases and J by 6 bases, with 11 bases of the junction left unmatched. There are 15 residues in the CDR3. Germline CDR1 reads LNHDA; CDR2 reads SQIVND (reference sequence). CDR3 DNA sequence: TGTGCCAGTAGATTATCAGGGGGTTGGCGTCAGCCCCAGCATTTT. Residues: CASRLSGGWRQPQHF.

V and J are TRBV28 and TRBJ2-5; D ambiguous. Germline CDR1 and CDR2: MDHEN and SYDVKM. This CDR3 region has 12 residues. V dropped 1 base and J dropped 5 bases, with 5 bases sitting between them. For the CDR3, the DNA is TGTGCCAGCAGTTTATCATACGAGACCCAGTACTTC. The encoded protein is CASSLSYETQYF.

This clonotype was seen at least ten times. The chain recombines TRBV20-1 with TRBJ2-5; no firm D call. The CDR3 length is 11 residues. Germline values: CDR1 DFQATT, CDR2 SNEGSKA (reference sequence). V was cut by 4 bases and J by 1 base, with 4 bases left in between. Here the CDR3 DNA reads TGCAGTGCTATTAGCCAAGAGACCCAGTACTTC. This sequence encodes CSAISQETQYF.

This clonotype was detected ten times or more. The V call is TRBV5-5, the J call TRBJ2-7; no clear D. The V end lost 0 bases, the J end lost 3 bases, and 16 bases lay between the germline ends. The CDR3 sequence is 16 residues long. Per the germline V gene, CDR1 is SGHKS and CDR2 is YYEKEE (reference sequence). The CDR3 nucleotides read TGTGCCAGCAGCTTGGGGAAGGACGAAACCTTCTACGAGCAGTACTTC. Residues: CASSLGKDETFYEQYF. Using reference TRBV5-5 and TRBJ2-7 for the parts outside the CDR3, the full variable domain is DAGVTQSPTHLIKTRGQQVTLRCSPISGHKSVSWYQQVLGQGPQFIFQYYEKEERGRGNFPDRFSARQFPNYSSELNVNALLLGDSALYLCASSLGKDETFYEQYFGPGTRLTVT.

The V gene is TRBV6-5, the J gene TRBJ2-3, with TRBD2 identical over 7 bases. Trimming at V came to 6 bases and at J to 0 bases, leaving 6 bases not matched to a gene. CDR1 MNHEY and CDR2 SVGAGI come from the germline V gene. This CDR3 has 15 residues. In DNA form, the CDR3 reads TGTGCCAGCAGGAGCACTAGCGTAAGCACAGATACGCAGTATTTT. Translation: CASRSTSVSTDTQYF.

This clonotype was observed a few times. This sequence may be a read error, since a much larger clone differs from it by one base. The rearrangement joins TRBV12-3 or TRBV12-4 to TRBJ2-3; TRBD2 matches at 16 bases. Unmatched junction bases numbered 10, after V lost 6 bases and J lost 4 bases. This CDR3 is built from 18 residues. Here the CDR3 DNA reads TGTGCCAGCAGGGGACTAGCGGGAGGGCCCCCTTTCGCAGATACGCAGTATTTT. Its protein product is CASRGLAGGPPFADTQYF.

This clonotype was counted only a few times. The chain uses TRBV20-1 and TRBJ1-2; no reliable D call. The CDR3 has 13 residues. V shed 0 bases and J shed 4 bases, with 9 bases lying between them. In germline, CDR1 is DFQATT, CDR2 SNEGSKA (reference sequence). The CDR3 is CSARDRVTYGYTF. For the CDR3, the DNA is TGCAGTGCTAGAGACCGGGTAACCTATGGCTACACCTTC.

This clonotype occurred many times. The genes are TRBV20-1 and TRBJ2-7; no clear D gene. Trimming shortened V by 5 bases and J by 4 bases, and 15 bases separated the two germline ends. The CDR3 covers 13 residues. Per the germline V gene, CDR1 is DFQATT and CDR2 is SNEGSKA (reference sequence). CDR3 amino acids: CSAPLANLYEQYF. In DNA, the CDR3 is TGCAGTGCTCCACTGGCCAATTTATACGAGCAGTACTTC.

This clonotype was seen repeatedly, ten times or more. The chain recombines TRBV27 with TRBJ2-3, with 8 bases fitting TRBD2. Germline loops: CDR1 MNHEY, CDR2 SMNVEV (reference sequence). The CDR3 is 16 amino acids. V trimming: 2 bases; J trimming: 6 bases; junction bases outside the gene matches: 10. Written as DNA, the CDR3 is TGTGCCAGCAGTTTAGCGGCTGGCGGGGGGATGGATACGCAGTATTTT. Residues: CASSLAAGGGMDTQYF.

This clonotype has ten or more counts. The V and J genes are TRBV5-1 and TRBJ2-2, with a weak D call TRBD1 (5 bases). The germline V gene has CDR1 SGHRS and CDR2 YFSETQ. The ends were cut back, 0 bases at V and 6 bases at J, with 12 bases in the middle. The CDR3 is made up of 15 amino acids. CDR3 sequence reads: CASSLVQGMPGELFF. The CDR3 DNA is TGCGCCAGCAGCTTGGTTCAGGGTATGCCCGGGGAGCTGTTTTTT.

This clonotype was counted ten times or more. The V and J genes are TRBV5-1 and TRBJ2-1, with D hard to call. The CDR3 spans 11 residues. The V gene's germline CDR1 is SGHRS and CDR2 YFSETQ. Trimming stripped 3 bases from V and 14 bases from J, with 12 bases between. The CDR3 DNA is TGCGCCAGCAGCTCCGACACCCATAAGTTCTTC. Translated, it gives CASSSDTHKFF.

For this clonotype: A much larger clone differs by one base, so this may be a read error. The genes are TRBV15 and TRBJ2-5, with 7 bases matching TRBD1. The CDR3 runs to 14 residues. Per germline, CDR1 LNHNV and CDR2 YYDKDF (reference sequence). In nucleotides, the CDR3 is TGTGCCGCCAGCAGGAGAGACAGGGTAGAGACCCAGTACTTC. Protein product: CAASRRDRVETQYF.

In its sample, this clonotype was seen many times. The chain couples TRBV30 to TRBJ2-7; TRBD1 matches at 7 bases. Germline-derived CDR1 and CDR2 are GTSNPN and SVGIG (reference sequence). V was pared by 1 base and J by 4 bases, with 4 bases of the junction left unmatched. The CDR3 consists of 13 residues. The CDR3 here is CAWSEGAIYEQYF. The CDR3 coding sequence is TGTGCCTGGAGTGAGGGGGCAATTTACGAGCAGTACTTC.

This clonotype was seen repeatedly, ten times or more. This sequence joins TRBV29-1 and TRBJ1-4, with 8 bases matching TRBD1. V lost 0 bases, J lost 4 bases, and 4 bases stayed unmatched. The CDR3 loop spans 15 amino acids. The germline V gene has CDR1 SQVTM and CDR2 ANQGSEA. The CDR3 sequence is CSVEETGALNEKLFF. The CDR3 bases are TGCAGCGTTGAAGAGACAGGGGCCCTTAATGAAAAACTGTTTTTT. Full variable domain (outside the CDR3, taken from reference TRBV29-1 and TRBJ1-4): SAVISQKPSRDICQRGTSLTIQCQVDSQVTMMFWYRQQPGQSLTLIATANQGSEATYESGFVIDKFPISRPNLTFSTLTVSNMSPEDSSIYLCSVEETGALNEKLFFGSGTQLSVL.

This clonotype was counted ten times or more. V gene TRBV20-1 combines with J gene TRBJ2-3, with 13 nucleotides matching TRBD2. V shed 3 bases and J 2 bases; nucleotides not matched to a gene: 5. Germline V gene data show CDR1 as DFQATT and CDR2 as SNEGSKA (reference sequence). The CDR3 contains 16 residues. The CDR3 reads CSASRLAGGTTDTQYF. The CDR3, as DNA: TGCAGTGCTAGTCGACTAGCGGGGGGCACCACAGATACGCAGTATTTT.

This clonotype was detected many times. The V and J genes are TRBV7-2 and TRBJ1-2, with D possibly being TRBD1 (5 bases). The germline CDR1 and CDR2 sequences are SGHTA and FQGNSA. V shed 5 bases and J shed 6 bases, with 13 bases lying between them. This CDR3 comprises 13 residues. The CDR3 DNA is TGTGCCAGCAGCAAGGGACCCATTAATGGCTACACCTTC. Translating it yields CASSKGPINGYTF.

In this sample, this clonotype turned up a few times. The chain uses TRBV6-5 and TRBJ1-4; tentative D call: TRBD1 (6 bases). Trimming removed 2 bases from V and 5 bases from J, with 12 bases in between. CDR1 is MNHEY, CDR2 SVGAGI, per germline. This CDR3 has 15 amino acids. CDR3 nucleotides: TGTGCCAGCAGTTACCGGGGGACACTAAATGAAAAACTGTTTTTT. It encodes CASSYRGTLNEKLFF.

There are many counts of this clonotype. The chain couples TRBV5-1 to TRBJ2-3, with D unresolved. CDR1 is SGHRS and CDR2 is YFSETQ in the germline V gene. The CDR3 sequence is 16 residues long. The V and J ends lost 4 bases and 2 bases respectively, with 17 bases between them. CDR3 coding DNA: TGCGCCAGCAGCCCCGAGGACCTTTCCTACACAGATACGCAGTATTTT. It encodes CASSPEDLSYTDTQYF.

The chain has TRBV7-2 and TRBJ1-1; D might be TRBD1 (6 bases). The CDR3 contains 15 residues. CDR1 is SGHTA and CDR2 is FQGNSA in the germline V gene. The V gene lost 5 bases and the J gene lost 0 bases, with 13 bases spanning the gap. As DNA, the CDR3 is TGTGCCAGCAGCCCCTACAGGGAAATGAACACTGAAGCTTTCTTT. Its protein product is CASSPYREMNTEAFF.

There are many counts of this clonotype. The CDR3 loop reads CASHTTNEKLFF. CDR3 DNA sequence: TGTGCCAGCCACACAACTAATGAAAAACTGTTTTTT. The chain uses TRBV18 and TRBJ1-4; D uncertain. Trimming took off 8 bases at V and 0 bases at J, with 4 bases between the two ends. This CDR3 has 12 amino acids. In germline, CDR1 is KGHSH, CDR2 LQKENI.

This clonotype was recorded many times. CDR3 nucleotides: TGTGCCAGCAGATCCGGGACAGGGGGCTACGAGCAGTACTTC. Translating gives CASRSGTGGYEQYF. V usage is TRBV6-6 and J usage is TRBJ2-7; 11 bases line up with TRBD1. J gave up 3 bases and V 6 bases, and 4 bases lay outside the gene matches. Germline CDR1 and CDR2: MNHNY and SVGAGI (reference sequence). The CDR3 is 14 residues long.

This clonotype was seen repeatedly, ten times or more. The chain links TRBV19 to TRBJ2-7; 8 bases line up with TRBD2. CDR1 is LNHDA, CDR2 SQIVND, per germline (reference sequence). J was trimmed by 5 bases and V by 6 bases; bases with no gene match: 9. There are 14 residues in the CDR3. CDR3 sequence reads: CASSQAGVLNEQYF. In DNA form, the CDR3 reads TGTGCCAGTAGCCAAGCGGGAGTACTCAACGAGCAGTACTTC.

Ten or more counts support this clonotype. The chain is built from TRBV20-1 and TRBJ1-5, with 7 positions matching TRBD1. This CDR3 is built from 15 residues. Germline assignment: CDR1 DFQATT and CDR2 SNEGSKA (reference sequence). The junction had 8 bases not matched to a gene; V was cut back by 5 bases and J by 1 base. CDR3 sequence: CSAPRGGASNQPQHF. DNA for the CDR3: TGCAGTGCTCCCAGGGGGGGAGCGAGCAATCAGCCCCAGCATTTT.

At least ten counts were recorded for this clonotype. V usage is TRBV6-6 and J usage is TRBJ1-5; D not certain. This CDR3 has 14 amino acids. Germline values: CDR1 MNHNY, CDR2 SVGAGI (reference sequence). V lost 8 bases and J 0 bases, leaving 11 bases between the germline ends. The CDR3 loop is CASSHRDSNQPQHF. CDR3 DNA: TGTGCCAGCTCCCACAGAGATAGCAATCAGCCCCAGCATTTT.

A remark on this clonotype: A read error may be the cause here, since a much bigger clone is one base away. V and J are TRBV6-1 and TRBJ2-5, with 11 bases aligning to TRBD2. The CDR3 runs to 17 residues. Germline V gene lookup returns CDR1 MNHNS and CDR2 SASEGT. The CDR3 protein is CASSEWSSGGAEETQHF. As DNA, the CDR3 is TGTGCCAGCAGTGAATGGAGTAGCGGGGGGGCCGAGGAGACCCAGCACTTC.

V is TRBV29-1 and J is TRBJ2-5; D not certain. The length of the CDR3 is 10 residues. V lost 6 bases to trimming and J lost 3 bases, with 5 bases between them. The V gene's germline CDR1 is SQVTM and CDR2 ANQGSEA. The CDR3 bases are TGCAGCGTCGGTGAAGAGACCCAGTACTTC. Translating it yields CSVGEETQYF.

The V and J genes are TRBV5-1 and TRBJ2-3; D remains unclear. The CDR3 has 16 residues. From germline, CDR1 is SGHRS and CDR2 YFSETQ. Trimming stripped 0 bases from V and 2 bases from J, with 13 bases between. In nucleotides, the CDR3 is TGCGCCAGCAGCTTGGATCTGGAGATTAACACAGATACGCAGTATTTT. Translated: CASSLDLEINTDTQYF.